This T cell receptor beta chain derives from a study of T-cell memory formation after mild COVID-19. Regarding the study as a whole: A second wave expanding day 15 to 37 was CD4+-biased; contracting clones were balanced. Prior to infection, memory already included some responding clones, suggesting cross-reactive memory joined.

V lost 0 bases, J lost 8 bases, and 10 bases lay in between. The germline CDR1 and CDR2 sequences are SGDLS and YYNGEE. This CDR3 has 13 residues. This clonotype was found a few times. Its antigen is undetermined. TCRdb itself ran the 5' RACE reads through MiXCR, one entry per CDR3 protein. The sample records about 300,000 distinct CDR3 sequences, just under 20% being singletons. The sequenced material came from PBMCs or a T cell subset sorted from them (not recorded which). The chain combines TRBV9 with TRBJ2-3; D is unresolved. This sequence originates from a man aged 18-30 years who had mild COVID-19 (a few samples of this study predate the infection). Cell type and time point are not known. The CDR3 sequence is CASSVGDSATQYF. As DNA, the CDR3 is TGTGCCAGCAGCGTAGGAGATAGTGCTACGCAGTATTTT.